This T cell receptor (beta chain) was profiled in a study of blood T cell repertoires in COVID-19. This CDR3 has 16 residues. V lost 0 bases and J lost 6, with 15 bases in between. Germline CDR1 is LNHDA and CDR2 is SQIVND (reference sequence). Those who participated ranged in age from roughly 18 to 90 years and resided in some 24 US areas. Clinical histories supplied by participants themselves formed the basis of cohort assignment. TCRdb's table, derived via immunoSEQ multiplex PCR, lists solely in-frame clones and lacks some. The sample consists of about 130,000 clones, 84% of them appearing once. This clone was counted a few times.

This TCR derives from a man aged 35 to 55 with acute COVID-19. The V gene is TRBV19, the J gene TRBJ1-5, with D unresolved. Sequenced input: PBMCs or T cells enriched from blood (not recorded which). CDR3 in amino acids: CASSIDHNERGQPQHF. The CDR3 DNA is TGTGCCAGTAGTATAGATCACAACGAAAGAGGTCAGCCCCAGCATTTT.